This TCR beta chain was recorded in a study of T-cell reconstitution after alpha-beta-depleted transplantation in children. The CDR3 spans 14 residues. CDR1 SGHTA and CDR2 FQGNSA come from the germline V gene. Germline trimming cut 7 bases from V and 5 bases from J; bases unmatched to any gene: 8. Unique molecular identifiers featured in how the TCRbeta library was prepared. TCRdb ran MiXCR on the PCR reads and lists one entry per CDR3 protein. This table has fewer than 550,000 distinct CDR3 sequences, under 12% appearing once. Notes on the study in general: Alpha-beta T cells about two months after transplant reportedly derived from several hundred expanded graft clones.

This clonotype was counted many times. Its antigen is as yet unknown. J is TRBJ1-1 and V is TRBV7-2; TRBD1 aligns across 9 bases. The source of this sequence is a child aged 2-15 years with inherited bone marrow failure, due to receive a stem cell transplant. The source was PBMCs, collected before TCRalphabeta/CD19-depleted stem cell transplant. The CDR3, as DNA: TGTGCCAGCACAAGGGACAGGGTGGGGACTGAAGCTTTCTTT. This encodes CASTRDRVGTEAFF.